This paragraph covers one T cell receptor (beta chain) sequence. Original handling: Nucleated cell number was recorded as an estimate derived from reference gene primer amplification. Assay: immunoSEQ multiplex PCR; the TCRdb copy retains only in-frame clones and omits some. The DNA gave D and trimming, while V, J and clone size come from that table. The data contain some 200,000 clones, 88% of them seen just once; the ten biggest clones take up roughly 2.7%. These data belong to a study of blood T cell repertoires in COVID-19. Study summary: Sites in the United States, Italy and Spain provided acute and convalescent COVID-19 samples. The cDNA or gDNA used as material had been derived from T cells, B-cell-depleted T cells, or PBMCs.

Germline V CDR1 and CDR2: MNHEY, SVGEGT. The CDR3 extends over 15 amino acids. V gave up 5 bases and J gave up 1 base; unmatched junction bases: 4. The rearrangement uses TRBV6-2 or TRBV6-3 and TRBJ1-5; 8 bases map to TRBD1. What was sequenced was PBMCs or T cells enriched from blood (not recorded which). The sequence derives from a woman aged 25 to 39 who had recovered from COVID-19. CDR3 region: CASSRTGGSNQPQHF. Written as DNA, the CDR3 is TGTGCCAGCAGTCGAACAGGGGGAAGCAATCAGCCCCAGCATTTT.